This T cell receptor beta chain is from a study of T cells in Graves' hyperthyroidism and ophthalmopathy. RNA transcripts gave rise to amplified TCR beta CDR3 regions. The HTBI primer set served for first-round RT-PCR of the TCR CDR3. TCRdb re-analysed the multiplex PCR reads in MiXCR, keeping a single row per CDR3 protein. The sample has roughly 640,000 distinct CDR3 sequences, roughly 16% seen once. This clonotype has only one observation. Exclusion of a patient resulted from uncontrolled infection, other autoimmune disease, pregnancy or lactation. The material sequenced was blood. This sequence originates from a woman between 35 and 50 years old with Graves' ophthalmopathy.

Here the CDR3 DNA reads TGTGCCAGCAGTTACTCCCCTAGCTCTATCACAGATACGCAGTATTTT. As protein: CASSYSPSSITDTQYF. V is TRBV6-6 and J is TRBJ2-3; tentative D call: TRBD2 (5 bases). Deletions cut 0 bases from V and 2 bases from J, with 12 bases between. The CDR3 spans 16 residues. Germline CDR1 reads MNHNY; CDR2 reads SVGAGI (reference sequence).